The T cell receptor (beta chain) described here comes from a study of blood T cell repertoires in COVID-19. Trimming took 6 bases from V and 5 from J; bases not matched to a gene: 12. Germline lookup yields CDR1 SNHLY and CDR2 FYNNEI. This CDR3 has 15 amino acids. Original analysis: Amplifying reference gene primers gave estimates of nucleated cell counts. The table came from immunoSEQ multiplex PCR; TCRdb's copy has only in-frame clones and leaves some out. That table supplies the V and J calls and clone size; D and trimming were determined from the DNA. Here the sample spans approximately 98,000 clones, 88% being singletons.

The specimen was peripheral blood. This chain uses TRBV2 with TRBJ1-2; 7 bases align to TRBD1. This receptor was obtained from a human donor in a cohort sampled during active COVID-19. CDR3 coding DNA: TGTGCCAGCAGGGCCCTTACAGGGGAGGAATATGGCTACACCTTC. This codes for CASRALTGEEYGYTF.